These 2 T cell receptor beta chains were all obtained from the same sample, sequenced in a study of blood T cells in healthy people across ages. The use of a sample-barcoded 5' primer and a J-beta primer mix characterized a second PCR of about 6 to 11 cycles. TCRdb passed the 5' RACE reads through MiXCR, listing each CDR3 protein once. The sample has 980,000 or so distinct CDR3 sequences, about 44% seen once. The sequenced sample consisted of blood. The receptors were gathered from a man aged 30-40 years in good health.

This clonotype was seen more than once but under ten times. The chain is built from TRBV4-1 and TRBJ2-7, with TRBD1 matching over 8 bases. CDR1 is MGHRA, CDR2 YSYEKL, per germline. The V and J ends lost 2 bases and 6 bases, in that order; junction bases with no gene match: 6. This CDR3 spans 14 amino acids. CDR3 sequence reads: CASSQPRGQGEQYF. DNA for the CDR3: TGCGCCAGCAGCCAACCCAGAGGACAGGGCGAGCAGTACTTC.

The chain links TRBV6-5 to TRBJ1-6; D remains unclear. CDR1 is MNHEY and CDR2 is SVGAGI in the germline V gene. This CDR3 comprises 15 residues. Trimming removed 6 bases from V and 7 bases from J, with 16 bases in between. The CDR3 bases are TGTGCCAGCAGACCTGAGGGTACCGCAAATTCACCCCTCCACTTT. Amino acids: CASRPEGTANSPLHF.